The 31 T cell receptor beta chains listed next were all sequenced from one sample in a study of T cell changes during pregnancy in multiple sclerosis. Data came from immunoSEQ multiplex PCR; TCRdb stores just in-frame clones and leaves some out. The data show about 46,000 clones, approximately 90% seen once. The sequences come from CD8+ T cells from peripheral blood mononuclear cells, collected in the second trimester of pregnancy. The origin of the receptors is a female donor with multiple sclerosis, enrolled in a pregnancy study.

This chain connects TRBV28 to TRBJ1-5; perhaps TRBD1 as D (6 bases). This CDR3 contains 15 residues. From germline, CDR1 is MDHEN and CDR2 SYDVKM. Trimming cost V 5 bases and J 1 base, with 12 bases left between them. DNA for the CDR3: TGTGCCAGCAGTCTCAGGGGTGGGAGCAATCAGCCCCAGCATTTT. Protein sequence: CASSLRGGSNQPQHF.

This chain connects TRBV6-1 to TRBJ2-5, with no clear D. V gave up 3 bases and J gave up 1 base, with 9 bases separating them. This CDR3 is built from 14 residues. CDR1 and CDR2 (germline): MNHNS, SASEGT. For the CDR3, the DNA is TGTGCCAGCAGTGATGGGTCAGGCCAAGAGACCCAGTACTTC. It encodes CASSDGSGQETQYF.

The rearrangement joins TRBV29-1 to TRBJ1-2, with TRBD1 matching 8 bases. V lost 8 bases, J lost 3 bases, and 8 bases stayed unmatched. Germline V gene lookup returns CDR1 SQVTM and CDR2 ANQGSEA. There are 13 residues in the CDR3. The CDR3 bases are TGCAGCCTCCGACAGGGGTCAGACTATGGCTACACCTTC. This gives the protein CSLRQGSDYGYTF. The full variable domain, with the rest looked up from reference TRBV29-1 and TRBJ1-2, is SAVISQKPSRDICQRGTSLTIQCQVDSQVTMMFWYRQQPGQSLTLIATANQGSEATYESGFVIDKFPISRPNLTFSTLTVSNMSPEDSSIYLCSLRQGSDYGYTFGSGTRLTVV.

The rearrangement joins TRBV7-9 to TRBJ1-6; D possibly corresponds to TRBD1 (5 bases). Germline-derived CDR1 and CDR2 are SEHNR and FQNEAQ (reference sequence). Trimming removed 5 bases at V and 14 bases at J, with 10 bases between. The CDR3 length is 11 residues. DNA of the CDR3: TGTGCCAGCAGCCCCGGGGGGTCCCTCCACTTT. It yields the protein CASSPGGSLHF.

The chain uses TRBV10-3 and TRBJ1-1; D perhaps matches TRBD1 (6 bases). The ends were cut back, 5 bases at V and 7 bases at J, with 17 bases in the middle. CDR3 size: 14 residues. CDR1 is ENHRY, CDR2 SYGVKD, per germline. CDR3 protein: CAISPPGGLDEAFF. As DNA, the CDR3 is TGTGCCATCAGTCCTCCGGGGGGCCTAGATGAAGCTTTCTTT.

The chain combines TRBV5-5 with TRBJ2-1; 9 bases match TRBD2. The CDR3 contains 15 residues. Germline CDR1 and CDR2: SGHKS and YYEKEE (reference sequence). V gave up 2 bases and J gave up 6 bases; unmatched junction bases: 6. The CDR3 sequence: CASSLGGGAPNEQFF. CDR3 nucleotides: TGTGCCAGCAGCTTAGGCGGGGGGGCCCCCAATGAGCAGTTCTTC. The full variable domain, rest sourced from reference TRBV5-5 and TRBJ2-1, is DAGVTQSPTHLIKTRGQQVTLRCSPISGHKSVSWYQQVLGQGPQFIFQYYEKEERGRGNFPDRFSARQFPNYSSELNVNALLLGDSALYLCASSLGGGAPNEQFFGPGTRLTVL.

J is TRBJ2-2 and V is TRBV11-2; 7 bases are shared with TRBD2. Germline CDR1 and CDR2: SGHAT and FQNNGV. The CDR3 totals 15 residues. Germline trimming cut 3 bases from V and 4 bases from J; bases unmatched to any gene: 5. The DNA for the CDR3 is TGTGCCAGCAGCTTGATGACTAGCCTCACCGGGGAGCTGTTTTTT. The encoded protein is CASSLMTSLTGELFF. Looking up the rest from reference TRBV11-2 and TRBJ2-2 gives the full variable domain: EAGVAQSPRYKIIEKRQSVAFWCNPISGHATLYWYQQILGQGPKLLIQFQNNGVVDDSQLPKDRFSAERLKGVDSTLKIQPAKLEDSAVYLCASSLMTSLTGELFFGEGSRLTVL.

The chain recombines TRBV18 with TRBJ1-6; D not certain. Deletions cut 3 bases from V and 4 bases from J, with 10 bases between. The CDR3 length is 15 residues. Germline CDR1 reads KGHSH; CDR2 reads LQKENI. CDR3 coding DNA: TGTGCCAGCTCACCCCAGCAGGATTATAATTCACCCCTCCACTTT. Translated: CASSPQQDYNSPLHF.

The V call is TRBV11-2, the J call TRBJ2-3; 12 positions agree with TRBD1. This CDR3 region has 15 residues. V shed 5 bases, J shed 5 bases, and the junction held 5 bases outside the gene matches. Per germline, CDR1 SGHAT and CDR2 FQNNGV. The CDR3 sequence: CASSPGQGAEDTQYF. CDR3 sequence (DNA): TGTGCCAGCAGCCCGGGACAGGGGGCGGAAGATACGCAGTATTTT. Full variable domain (outside the CDR3, taken from reference TRBV11-2 and TRBJ2-3): EAGVAQSPRYKIIEKRQSVAFWCNPISGHATLYWYQQILGQGPKLLIQFQNNGVVDDSQLPKDRFSAERLKGVDSTLKIQPAKLEDSAVYLCASSPGQGAEDTQYFGPGTRLTVL.

V is TRBV11-3 and J is TRBJ2-1; perhaps TRBD1 as D (6 bases). The CDR3 runs 14 residues. The V gene's germline CDR1 is SGHNT and CDR2 YENEEA. V dropped 2 bases and J dropped 7 bases, with 12 bases sitting between them. This chain's CDR3 is CASSLSAGDNEQFF. CDR3 bases: TGTGCCAGCAGCTTATCGGCAGGGGATAATGAGCAGTTCTTC. Full variable domain (outside the CDR3, taken from reference TRBV11-3 and TRBJ2-1): EAGVVQSPRYKIIEKKQPVAFWCNPISGHNTLYWYLQNLGQGPELLIRYENEEAVDDSQLPKDRFSAERLKGVDSTLKIQPAELGDSAVYLCASSLSAGDNEQFFGPGTRLTVL.

The V gene is TRBV19, the J gene TRBJ2-1, with a possible D match to TRBD1 (6 bases). Deletions cut 5 bases from V and 3 bases from J, with 14 bases between. This CDR3 has 15 residues. Germline CDR1 LNHDA, CDR2 SQIVND (reference sequence). The CDR3 nucleotides read TGTGCCAGTAGTCCGGACAGTTCTTTCTACAATGAGCAGTTCTTC. This encodes CASSPDSSFYNEQFF.

This clone appeared a single time. In DNA form, the CDR3 reads TGTGCCAGCAGCTTAGGGGACAGGGGATTCACCGGGGAGCTGTTTTTT. It yields the protein CASSLGDRGFTGELFF. V is TRBV7-6 and J is TRBJ2-2, with TRBD1 matching 10 bases. The CDR3 spans 16 residues. Germline V gene sequence: CDR1 SGHVS, CDR2 FNYEAQ. V shed 1 base and J 4 bases; nucleotides not matched to a gene: 3.

This chain uses TRBV7-3 with TRBJ2-1; TRBD1 agrees at 12 bases. Germline CDR1 is SGHTA and CDR2 is FQGTGA. The CDR3 covers 16 residues. J lost 4 bases, V lost 5 bases, and 6 bases had no gene match. CDR3 in amino acids: CASSNRDRGLYNEQFF. Here the CDR3 DNA reads TGTGCCAGCAGCAATCGGGACAGGGGGCTTTACAATGAGCAGTTCTTC.

This chain's CDR3 is CAWTTGASVLYGYTF. CDR3 bases: TGTGCCTGGACGACAGGGGCCTCCGTCCTCTATGGCTACACCTTC. The chain employs TRBV30 and TRBJ1-2, with TRBD1 identical over 8 bases. Germline V gene sequence: CDR1 GTSNPN, CDR2 SVGIG (reference sequence). V lost 4 bases and J lost 4; bases outside the gene matches: 11. The length of the CDR3 is 15 residues.

This chain connects TRBV6-1 to TRBJ2-1; tentatively, D is TRBD2 (5 bases). This CDR3 has 13 residues. Germline-derived CDR1 and CDR2 are MNHNS and SASEGT. Trimming removed 6 bases from V and 5 bases from J, with 11 bases in between. The CDR3 spells CASRASPHNEQFF. The CDR3 region has the DNA TGTGCCAGCAGAGCTAGCCCCCACAATGAGCAGTTCTTC.

Written as DNA, the CDR3 is TGTGCCACCTCCCCTAGGGGCTACGAGCAGTACTTC. Amino acids: CATSPRGYEQYF. The V gene is TRBV10-3, the J gene TRBJ2-7; TRBD1 might be the D (5 bases). The CDR3 totals 12 residues. From germline, CDR1 is ENHRY and CDR2 SYGVKD. V was trimmed by 10 bases and J by 3 bases, leaving 13 bases between them.

The chain couples TRBV25-1 to TRBJ1-1, with TRBD1 as a possible D gene (5 bases). The CDR3 loop spans 13 amino acids. CDR1 and CDR2 (germline): MGHDK, SYGVNS. Trimming pared 4 bases from V and 5 bases from J, leaving 11 bases between. CDR3 residues: CASSAGGGTEAFF. As DNA, the CDR3 is TGTGCCAGCAGTGCGGGGGGAGGAACTGAAGCTTTCTTT.

The chain employs TRBV6-5 and TRBJ1-2; maybe TRBD1 (5 bases). The CDR3 contains 12 residues. V lost 5 bases and J 6 bases, leaving 10 bases between the germline ends. CDR1 and CDR2 (germline): MNHEY, SVGAGI. The CDR3 loop reads CASSKGSHGYTF. The CDR3 DNA is TGTGCCAGCAGTAAGGGGTCCCATGGCTACACCTTC.

This chain uses TRBV27 with TRBJ2-7; 12 bases map to TRBD2. The V and J ends lost 5 bases and 3 bases, in that order; junction bases with no gene match: 8. This CDR3 comprises 16 residues. CDR1 and CDR2 (germline): MNHEY, SMNVEV (reference sequence). CDR3 nucleotide sequence: TGTGCCAGCAGTACTACTAGCGGGGGGTATATCTACGAGCAGTACTTC. Translation: CASSTTSGGYIYEQYF.

Here the CDR3 DNA reads TGTGCCAGCAGCGAAGGGACAGGGTTCATCAATTCACCCCTCCACTTT. Its protein is CASSEGTGFINSPLHF. The rearrangement links TRBV5-4 to TRBJ1-6; 9 positions match TRBD1. This CDR3 has 16 amino acids. Per germline, CDR1 SGHNT and CDR2 YYREEE (reference sequence). V lost 4 bases to trimming and J lost 7 bases; unmatched junction nucleotides: 9.

The rearrangement joins TRBV6-5 to TRBJ2-7; a weak D match, TRBD1 (6 bases). This CDR3 is built from 13 residues. Trimming removed 5 bases from V and 1 base from J, with 9 bases in between. From germline, CDR1 is MNHEY and CDR2 SVGAGI. Here the CDR3 reads CASSGQLSYEQYF. The DNA of the CDR3 is TGTGCCAGCAGTGGACAGCTGTCCTACGAGCAGTACTTC.

V gene TRBV25-1 combines with J gene TRBJ2-3; TRBD2 matches 10 bases. Trimming at V came to 4 bases and at J to 0 bases, leaving 1 base not matched to a gene. The germline V gene encodes CDR1 MGHDK and CDR2 SYGVNS. The CDR3 spans 15 residues. CDR3 region: CASSAAGGSTDTQYF. DNA of the CDR3: TGTGCCAGCAGTGCAGCGGGGGGGAGCACAGATACGCAGTATTTT.

The rearrangement links TRBV4-3 to TRBJ2-7; TRBD1 matches at 8 bases. Losses at the gene ends were 2 bases for V and 1 base for J; bases not matched to a gene: 4. Germline CDR1 LGHNA, CDR2 YSLEER. This CDR3 contains 15 residues. The CDR3 reads CASSQSTGVSYEQYF. The CDR3 DNA reads TGCGCCAGCAGCCAATCGACAGGGGTTTCCTACGAGCAGTACTTC.

V and J are TRBV9 and TRBJ1-4, with 10 bases matching TRBD1. The CDR3 is 19 amino acids. V lost 3 bases, J lost 2 bases, and 13 bases stayed unmatched. Per the germline V gene, CDR1 is SGDLS and CDR2 is YYNGEE. The CDR3 DNA follows: TGTGCCAGCAGCGCTCCTAGGACAGGGGGAATTACGACTAATGAAAAACTGTTTTTT. It specifies CASSAPRTGGITTNEKLFF.

V usage is TRBV28 and J usage is TRBJ2-5, with 14 positions matching TRBD2. With V trimmed by 7 bases and J by 7 bases, 14 bases remained unmatched. The CDR3 extends over 17 amino acids. Germline lookup yields CDR1 MDHEN and CDR2 SYDVKM. In nucleotides, the CDR3 is TGTGCCAGCAATACCGGGACTAGCGGGGGTACCACATGGACCCAGTACTTC. Amino acids: CASNTGTSGGTTWTQYF.

The chain has TRBV30 and TRBJ1-1; D gene ambiguous. This CDR3 region has 11 residues. V was shortened by 1 base and J by 9 bases, with 9 bases between the two germline ends. Germline CDR1 GTSNPN, CDR2 SVGIG (reference sequence). The CDR3 is CAWSGSKKAFF. As DNA, the CDR3 is TGTGCCTGGAGTGGCAGTAAAAAAGCTTTCTTT.

The V gene is TRBV29-1, the J gene TRBJ1-1, with 9 bases identical to TRBD1. Germline assignment: CDR1 SQVTM and CDR2 ANQGSEA. This CDR3 is built from 14 residues. Trimming cost V 6 bases and J 3 bases; bases outside gene matches: 8. CDR3 nucleotide sequence: TGCAGCGTCCCGGACAGGGGCGGGTACACTGAAGCTTTCTTT. Translating gives CSVPDRGGYTEAFF.

The CDR3 bases are TGTGCCAGCTCACCAGGAAGGGGCCTTGAAGCTTTCTTT. Encoded protein: CASSPGRGLEAFF. The genes are TRBV18 and TRBJ1-1, with D maybe TRBD1 (5 bases). Germline V gene sequence: CDR1 KGHSH, CDR2 LQKENI. V was clipped by 2 bases and J by 7 bases, with 11 bases between them. CDR3 size: 13 residues.

The chain employs TRBV11-2 and TRBJ1-2, with a tentative D call TRBD1 (5 bases). This CDR3 has 13 amino acids. Germline CDR1 and CDR2: SGHAT and FQNNGV. Trimming removed 2 bases from V and 3 bases from J, with 7 bases in between. Here the CDR3 DNA reads TGTGCCAGCAGCTTATCGGGGGACTATGGCTACACCTTC. Translation: CASSLSGDYGYTF.

V usage is TRBV5-6 and J usage is TRBJ1-2; D unclear. The germline gives CDR1 SGHDT, CDR2 YYEEEE. The CDR3 extends over 14 amino acids. V lost 1 base and J 4 bases, leaving 11 bases between the germline ends. CDR3 DNA sequence: TGTGCCAGCAGCTTGATACAGCAGCTCTATGGCTACACCTTC. Its translation is CASSLIQQLYGYTF.

The chain joins TRBV10-3 to TRBJ2-5, with a weak D call TRBD2 (6 bases). Trimming shortened V by 4 bases and J by 4 bases, and 16 bases separated the two germline ends. The germline V gene encodes CDR1 ENHRY and CDR2 SYGVKD. The CDR3 spans 15 residues. The CDR3 coding sequence is TGTGCCATCAGTGTGGACCGACTAGGAGGAGAGACCCAGTACTTC. Encoded protein: CAISVDRLGGETQYF.